A single sample gave rise to the 9 T cell receptor beta chains below, sequenced in a study of radiotherapy plus CTLA-4 blockade in lung cancer. Sequenced by immunoSEQ multiplex PCR; TCRdb stores in-frame clones only, minus some. Of about 97,000 clones listed, about four fifths are singletons. This material consisted of peripheral blood, taken from a patient treated with radiotherapy plus ipilimumab. All receptors derive from a human donor with non-small cell lung cancer who had a partial response to radiotherapy plus ipilimumab. Some clones in this sample may be carry-over from other donors' samples.

The chain is built from TRBV28 and TRBJ2-1; D gene ambiguous. Germline V gene lookup returns CDR1 MDHEN and CDR2 SYDVKM. V lost 8 bases and J 4 bases, leaving 6 bases between the germline ends. This CDR3 has 11 amino acids. The CDR3 nucleotides are TGTGCCAGCGAGGATTACAATGAGCAGTTCTTC. Encoded protein: CASEDYNEQFF.

The J gene is TRBJ2-5, the V gene TRBV28; 7 bases match TRBD1. The J call may be incorrect, as the DNA end agrees better with TRBJ2-7. The CDR3 sequence is 11 residues long. Germline-derived CDR1 and CDR2 are MDHEN and SYDVKM. The CDR3 DNA sequence: TGTGCCAGCCGGGACAGCTACGAGCAGTACTTC. This gives the protein CASRDSYEQYF.

V usage is TRBV18 and J usage is TRBJ2-5; 10 bases map to TRBD2. CDR1 is KGHSH and CDR2 is LQKENI in the germline V gene. The CDR3 runs to 15 residues. The ends lost 1 base at V and 1 base at J; junction bases unmatched: 0. The CDR3 sequence: CASSPQRGGQETQYF. The DNA for the CDR3 is TGTGCCAGCTCACCACAGCGGGGGGGCCAAGAGACCCAGTACTTC.

There are a few counts of this clone. This chain joins TRBV7-9 and TRBJ1-4, with TRBD1 identical over 7 bases. Per germline, CDR1 SEHNR and CDR2 FQNEAQ (reference sequence). The CDR3 sequence is 15 residues long. The ends lost 5 bases at V and 7 bases at J; junction bases unmatched: 10. The CDR3 coding sequence is TGTGCCAGCAGCACCCGACAGGGATCGAGTGAAAAACTGTTTTTT. Encoded protein: CASSTRQGSSEKLFF.

V and J are TRBV4-1 and TRBJ2-7, with 7 nucleotides matching TRBD1. The J segment lost 3 bases and the V segment lost 5 bases, leaving 7 bases of the junction unmatched. CDR3 length: 14 amino acids. The V gene's germline CDR1 is MGHRA and CDR2 YSYEKL. This chain's CDR3 is CASSSRTGDYEQYF. Here the CDR3 DNA reads TGCGCCAGCAGCTCCCGGACAGGCGACTACGAGCAGTACTTC.

The chain couples TRBV9 to TRBJ2-2; the match to TRBD2 covers 9 bases. Germline values: CDR1 SGDLS, CDR2 YYNGEE. This CDR3 comprises 16 residues. Trimming took 0 bases from V and 4 from J; bases not matched to a gene: 4. CDR3 sequence: CASSVGGRVSTGELFF. The CDR3 nucleotides read TGTGCCAGCAGCGTAGGCGGGAGGGTCTCCACCGGGGAGCTGTTTTTT.

The sample holds one count of this clone. This chain uses TRBV27 with TRBJ2-5, with D tentatively TRBD2 (6 bases). The CDR3 has 15 amino acids. Deletions cut 5 bases from V and 2 bases from J, with 15 bases between. Germline lookup yields CDR1 MNHEY and CDR2 SMNVEV (reference sequence). This chain's CDR3 is CASSPRDGGQETQYF. CDR3 nucleotide sequence: TGTGCCAGCAGTCCACGGGACGGAGGGCAAGAGACCCAGTACTTC.

The chain combines TRBV27 with TRBJ2-7, with D unclear. V was clipped by 2 bases and J by 0 bases, with 5 bases between them. This CDR3 region has 13 residues. Germline V gene data show CDR1 as MNHEY and CDR2 as SMNVEV (reference sequence). In nucleotides, the CDR3 is TGTGCCAGCAGTTTACCCCTCTCCTACGAGCAGTACTTC. Residues: CASSLPLSYEQYF.

The V call is TRBV9, the J call TRBJ2-1; weak D call: TRBD2 (5 bases). This CDR3 comprises 15 residues. Trimming removed 4 bases from V and 8 bases from J, with 19 bases in between. Germline CDR1 is SGDLS and CDR2 is YYNGEE. The CDR3 DNA reads TGTGCCAGCAGCCCCACCGGGGATCGTTACGATGAGCAGTTCTTC. It encodes CASSPTGDRYDEQFF.